A single sample is the source of the 30 T cell receptor beta chains below, sequenced in a study of blood T cell repertoires in COVID-19. Generated by immunoSEQ multiplex PCR, the TCRdb table keeps only in-frame clones and is missing some. The sample gives 80,000 or so clones, roughly 90% of which show up once; 9.1% is in the top ten. Sequenced material: peripheral blood. The receptors here all came from a human donor in a cohort sampled during active COVID-19.

This chain uses TRBV4-1 with TRBJ2-6; D is unclear. The germline V gene encodes CDR1 MGHRA and CDR2 YSYEKL. The length of the CDR3 is 14 residues. The ends were cut back, 5 bases at V and 0 bases at J, with 5 bases in the middle. CDR3 residues: CASSYYSGANVLTF. The CDR3 DNA reads TGCGCCAGCAGCTACTACTCTGGGGCCAACGTCCTGACTTTC.

V is TRBV28 and J is TRBJ2-3, with D hard to call. Between the trimmed V and J ends, which lost 1 base and 1 base, there was a span of 6 bases. The CDR3 length is 14 residues. In germline, CDR1 is MDHEN, CDR2 SYDVKM. For the CDR3, the DNA is TGTGCCAGCAGTTTATATGGGCGCACAGATACGCAGTATTTT. Translating it yields CASSLYGRTDTQYF.

This rearrangement joins TRBV21-1 to TRBJ2-3; the DNA was not compared with TRBD1, the D call given in the table. TRBV21-1 counts as a pseudogene. The CDR3 covers 17 residues. CDR3 in DNA: TGTGCCAGCAGCAAAAATTGGGACAGGGAGGCAACAGATACGCAGTATTTT. Translation gives CASSKNWDREATDTQYF.

The chain uses TRBV9 and TRBJ2-1, with a possible D match to TRBD2 (6 bases). V was clipped by 0 bases and J by 7 bases, with 17 bases between them. The CDR3 length is 16 residues. The germline V gene has CDR1 SGDLS and CDR2 YYNGEE. The chain's CDR3 is CASSVGSEGPGNEQFF. CDR3 nucleotide sequence: TGTGCCAGCAGCGTAGGTTCGGAGGGCCCAGGTAATGAGCAGTTCTTC.

The V and J genes are TRBV23-1 and TRBJ2-3, with no clear D. TRBV23-1 is assigned to the ORF class and has an uncertain function. The CDR3 covers 14 residues. V was pared by 2 bases and J by 4 bases, with 10 bases between. The CDR3 loop is CASSQNSPADTQYF. The DNA of the CDR3 is TGCGCCAGCAGTCAAAATTCCCCGGCAGATACGCAGTATTTT.

This clone was detected once. V and J are TRBV5-4 and TRBJ2-1, with 13 bases that match TRBD2. This CDR3 contains 18 residues. The germline gives CDR1 SGHNT, CDR2 YYREEE (reference sequence). V shed 1 base, J shed 7 bases, and the junction held 11 bases outside the gene matches. CDR3 sequence: CASSLTSGGARWVNEQFF. CDR3 nucleotide sequence: TGTGCCAGCAGCTTGACTAGCGGGGGGGCCAGGTGGGTGAATGAGCAGTTCTTC.

The chain has TRBV4-1 and TRBJ2-3, with 9 bases identical to TRBD2. V dropped 0 bases and J dropped 0; count of bases not matched to a gene: 10. This CDR3 is 19 amino acids long. Germline assignment: CDR1 MGHRA and CDR2 YSYEKL. The CDR3 DNA follows: TGCGCCAGCAGCCAAGATCTGGGTAGCGGGAGCACTAGCACAGATACGCAGTATTTT. Residues: CASSQDLGSGSTSTDTQYF.

In its sample, this clone was seen many times. This chain joins TRBV2 and TRBJ2-5; TRBD2 matches at 8 bases. J lost 5 bases, V lost 6 bases, and 11 bases had no gene match. The CDR3 extends over 15 amino acids. Germline lookup yields CDR1 SNHLY and CDR2 FYNNEI. The CDR3 sequence: CASSGSSGLGETQYF. In nucleotides, the CDR3 is TGTGCCAGCAGCGGGTCTAGCGGGTTAGGGGAGACCCAGTACTTC.

The gene calls are TRBV5-1 and TRBJ2-7, with 9 positions matching TRBD1. The germline gives CDR1 SGHRS, CDR2 YFSETQ. The CDR3 extends over 12 amino acids. With V trimmed by 6 bases and J by 6 bases, 4 bases remained unmatched. The CDR3 is CASTGTGIEQYF. The DNA for the CDR3 is TGCGCCAGCACAGGGACAGGGATCGAGCAGTACTTC.

The V gene is TRBV6-1, the J gene TRBJ1-1, with D possibly TRBD1 on 6 matching bases. CDR3 length: 16 amino acids. V gave up 2 bases and J gave up 4 bases, with 17 bases separating them. Germline-derived CDR1 and CDR2 are MNHNS and SASEGT. This CDR3 is CASSESLGAGSTEAFF. The CDR3 nucleotides read TGTGCCAGCAGTGAATCTTTGGGGGCAGGAAGCACTGAAGCTTTCTTT.

The rearrangement joins TRBV11-2 to TRBJ1-5, with unresolved D. The CDR3 is 13 residues long. V was cut by 0 bases and J by 7 bases, with 7 bases left in between. CDR1 and CDR2 from the germline V gene are SGHAT and FQNNGV. The CDR3 protein is CASSLDREQPQHF. The CDR3 region has the DNA TGTGCCAGCAGCTTAGATCGGGAACAGCCCCAGCATTTT.

This chain joins TRBV27 and TRBJ1-2; D is undetermined. The length of the CDR3 is 14 residues. With 7 bases removed from V and 4 bases from J, the gap between germline ends came to 16 bases. Germline V gives CDR1 MNHEY, CDR2 SMNVEV (reference sequence). The CDR3 here is CASNPRGEGYGYTF. The DNA for the CDR3 is TGTGCCAGCAATCCTCGTGGAGAGGGCTATGGCTACACCTTC.

The CDR3 sequence: CASSGLNLGQGSYNEQFF. CDR3 sequence (DNA): TGCGCCAGCAGTGGTTTGAACCTGGGACAGGGGTCCTACAATGAGCAGTTCTTC. V gene TRBV10-2 combines with J gene TRBJ2-1; 10 positions agree with TRBD1. CDR1 is WSHSY, CDR2 SAAADI, per germline. The length of the CDR3 is 18 residues. Unmatched junction bases numbered 10, after V lost 4 bases and J lost 1 base.

This chain links TRBV6-6 with TRBJ1-1, with D maybe TRBD1 (5 bases). This CDR3 spans 15 amino acids. Trimming took off 0 bases at V and 5 bases at J, with 13 bases between the two ends. CDR1 and CDR2 from the germline V gene are MNHNY and SVGAGI (reference sequence). As DNA, the CDR3 is TGTGCCAGCAGTTACTCGACTCAGGGTTTTACTGAAGCTTTCTTT. Translation gives CASSYSTQGFTEAFF.

The chain uses TRBV11-2 and TRBJ1-4; TRBD1 might be the D (6 bases). The CDR3 consists of 15 residues. The germline V gene has CDR1 SGHAT and CDR2 FQNNGV. The V and J ends lost 4 bases and 0 bases respectively, with 9 bases between them. The CDR3 DNA reads as TGTGCCAGCAGCTCCCAGGGGACAACTAATGAAAAACTGTTTTTT. Encoded protein: CASSSQGTTNEKLFF.

V gene TRBV28 combines with J gene TRBJ2-3; 8 bases line up with TRBD2. V shed 2 bases, J shed 2 bases, and the junction held 6 bases outside the gene matches. The CDR3 spans 16 residues. Germline V gives CDR1 MDHEN, CDR2 SYDVKM. CDR3 sequence: CASSLRLAGLTDTQYF. Here the CDR3 DNA reads TGTGCCAGCAGTTTAAGGCTAGCGGGCCTCACAGATACGCAGTATTTT.

The CDR3 protein is CASRRYRGVGTEAFF. The DNA for the CDR3 is TGTGCCAGCAGACGCTACAGGGGAGTGGGCACTGAAGCTTTCTTT. V and J are TRBV7-9 and TRBJ1-1; 7 bases are a match to TRBD1. Germline loops: CDR1 SEHNR, CDR2 FQNEAQ (reference sequence). The length of the CDR3 is 15 residues. V was clipped by 6 bases and J by 4 bases; unmatched bases: 11. Together with reference TRBV7-9 and TRBJ1-1, the CDR3 gives the full variable domain: DTGVSQNPRHKITKRGQNVTFRCDPISEHNRLYWYRQTLGQGPEFLTYFQNEAQLEKSRLLSDRFSAERPKGSFSTLEIQRTEQGDSAMYLCASRRYRGVGTEAFFGQGTRLTVV.

The chain uses TRBV19 and TRBJ2-6; no clear D gene. Looked up from germline, CDR1 is LNHDA and CDR2 is SQIVND (reference sequence). V lost 6 bases and J 0 bases, leaving 9 bases between the germline ends. This CDR3 has 15 residues. The CDR3 protein is CASSPVISGANVLTF. The CDR3 DNA sequence: TGTGCCAGTAGCCCAGTGATCTCTGGGGCCAACGTCCTGACTTTC.

The chain carries TRBV30 and TRBJ1-4; TRBD1 aligns across 10 bases. This CDR3 comprises 14 residues. Trimming at V came to 2 bases and at J to 4 bases, leaving 1 base not matched to a gene. CDR1 is GTSNPN and CDR2 is SVGIG in the germline V gene (reference sequence). In DNA, the CDR3 is TGTGCCTGGAGTAGGGACAGGGGTAATGAAAAACTGTTTTTT. Protein: CAWSRDRGNEKLFF.

The J gene is TRBJ2-3, the V gene TRBV9; D may be TRBD2 (5 bases). This CDR3 has 14 residues. Germline V gene lookup returns CDR1 SGDLS and CDR2 YYNGEE. The V gene lost 1 base and the J gene lost 4 bases, with 10 bases spanning the gap. This CDR3 is CASSVRGGPDTQYF. CDR3 sequence (DNA): TGTGCCAGCAGCGTACGGGGTGGCCCAGATACGCAGTATTTT.

J is TRBJ1-5 and V is TRBV21-1. TRBV21-1 is marked as a pseudogene. The CDR3 is 16 residues long. The CDR3 DNA follows: TGTGCCAGCAGCAGTGAAGAGGCCCGGAGCAATCAGCCCCAGCATTTT. Translated, it gives CASSSEEARSNQPQHF.

The V gene is TRBV19, the J gene TRBJ2-5, with 11 bases aligning to TRBD2. The germline CDR1 and CDR2 sequences are LNHDA and SQIVND (reference sequence). The CDR3 sequence is 16 residues long. Trimming removed 8 bases from V and 5 bases from J; junction bases left unmatched: 13. The CDR3 spells CASGPRLAGPWETQYF. The CDR3 coding sequence is TGTGCCAGTGGCCCAAGACTAGCGGGGCCTTGGGAGACCCAGTACTTC.

V gene TRBV6-5 combines with J gene TRBJ2-1; 11 nucleotides match TRBD2. This CDR3 spans 15 amino acids. The germline V gene has CDR1 MNHEY and CDR2 SVGAGI. Losses at the gene ends were 4 bases for V and 10 bases for J; bases not matched to a gene: 9. In DNA form, the CDR3 reads TGTGCCAGCAGTTTTAGCGGGGGGGGCCCCAAGGAGCAGTTCTTC. This gives the protein CASSFSGGGPKEQFF.

The rearrangement links TRBV20-1 to TRBJ1-1; TRBD1 is a possible D gene (5 bases). This CDR3 comprises 12 residues. Per the germline V gene, CDR1 is DFQATT and CDR2 is SNEGSKA (reference sequence). Trimming left V 3 bases short and J 1 base short, with 6 bases between. The CDR3 sequence is CSASTGNTEAFF. DNA of the CDR3: TGCAGTGCTAGTACAGGGAACACTGAAGCTTTCTTT.

The CDR3 sequence: CASSIEGHRGADTQYF. In nucleotides, the CDR3 is TGTGCCAGTAGTATAGAGGGGCACAGGGGTGCAGATACGCAGTATTTT. The chain employs TRBV19 and TRBJ2-3; TRBD1 matches at 7 bases. Germline assignment: CDR1 LNHDA and CDR2 SQIVND (reference sequence). CDR3 size: 16 residues. With V trimmed by 0 bases and J by 4 bases, 7 bases remained unmatched.

The CDR3 nucleotides are TGTGCCAGCAGCTTGTACGAAGTTACCGTGACAAACACCGGGGAGCTGTTTTTT. This codes for CASSLYEVTVTNTGELFF. This sequence joins TRBV5-5 and TRBJ2-2; D is undetermined. V was pared by 1 base and J by 2 bases, with 18 bases between. Germline CDR1 is SGHKS and CDR2 is YYEKEE (reference sequence). CDR3 length: 18 amino acids. The variable domain in full, with the rest retrieved from reference TRBV5-5 and TRBJ2-2, is DAGVTQSPTHLIKTRGQQVTLRCSPISGHKSVSWYQQVLGQGPQFIFQYYEKEERGRGNFPDRFSARQFPNYSSELNVNALLLGDSALYLCASSLYEVTVTNTGELFFGEGSRLTVL.

This chain uses TRBV14 with TRBJ1-5; D unresolved. Trimming left V 3 bases short and J 3 bases short, with 9 bases between. Germline lookup yields CDR1 SGHDN and CDR2 FVKESK. The CDR3 totals 14 residues. The CDR3 bases are TGTGCCAGCAGCCACGCGGGGATCAATCAGCCCCAGCATTTT. It specifies CASSHAGINQPQHF.

The V gene is TRBV25-1, the J gene TRBJ1-1, with 9 positions matching TRBD1. With 5 bases clipped from V and 7 bases from J, the junction kept 2 bases outside the gene matches. The CDR3 has 12 residues. Germline V CDR1 and CDR2: MGHDK, SYGVNS. This CDR3 reads CASSWGQGEAFF. The CDR3 DNA reads as TGTGCCAGCAGTTGGGGACAGGGTGAAGCTTTCTTT.

This sequence joins TRBV5-6 and TRBJ2-7, with 7 bases identical to TRBD1. The CDR3 sequence is 15 residues long. Germline CDR1 SGHDT, CDR2 YYEEEE. The trim removed 5 bases at V and 10 bases at J, leaving 18 bases unmatched. CDR3 sequence reads: CASSSYGTETQGQYF. The CDR3 region has the DNA TGTGCCAGCAGTTCGTACGGGACAGAAACCCAGGGACAGTACTTC.

The rearrangement joins TRBV4-2 to TRBJ2-7; 7 bases fit TRBD2. The junction had 11 bases not matched to a gene; V was cut back by 6 bases and J by 3 bases. The length of the CDR3 is 15 residues. Per germline, CDR1 LGHNA and CDR2 YNFKEQ. This chain's CDR3 is CASRPSFAGVYEQYF. The CDR3, as DNA: TGTGCCAGCAGACCTAGTTTTGCGGGAGTCTACGAGCAGTACTTC.